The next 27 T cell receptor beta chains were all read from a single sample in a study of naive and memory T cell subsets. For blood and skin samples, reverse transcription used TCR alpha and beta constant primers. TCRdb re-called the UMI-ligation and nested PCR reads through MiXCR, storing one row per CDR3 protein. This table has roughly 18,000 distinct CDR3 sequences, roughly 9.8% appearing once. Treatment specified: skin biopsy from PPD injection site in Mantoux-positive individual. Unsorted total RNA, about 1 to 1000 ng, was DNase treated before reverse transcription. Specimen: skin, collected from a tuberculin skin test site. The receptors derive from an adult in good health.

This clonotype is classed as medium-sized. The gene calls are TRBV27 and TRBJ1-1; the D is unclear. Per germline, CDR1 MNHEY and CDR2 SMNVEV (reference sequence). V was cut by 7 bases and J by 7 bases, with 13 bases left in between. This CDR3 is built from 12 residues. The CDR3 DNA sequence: TGTGCCAGCAATGGCCCAGGAATTGAAGCTTTCTTT. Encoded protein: CASNGPGIEAFF.

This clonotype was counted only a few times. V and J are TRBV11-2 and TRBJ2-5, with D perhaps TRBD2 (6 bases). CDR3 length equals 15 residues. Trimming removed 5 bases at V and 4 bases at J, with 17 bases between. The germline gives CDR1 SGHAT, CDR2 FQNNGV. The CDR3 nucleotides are TGTGCCAGCAGCATCGCTGGGACTCGAGGAGAGACCCAGTACTTC. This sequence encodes CASSIAGTRGETQYF.

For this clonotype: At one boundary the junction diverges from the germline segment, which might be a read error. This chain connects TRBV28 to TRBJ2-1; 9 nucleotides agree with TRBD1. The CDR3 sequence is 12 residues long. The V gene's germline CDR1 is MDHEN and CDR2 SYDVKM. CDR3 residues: CASSRWGQGYVF. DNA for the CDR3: TGTGCCAGCAGTCGGTGGGGACAGGGTTACGTCTTC.

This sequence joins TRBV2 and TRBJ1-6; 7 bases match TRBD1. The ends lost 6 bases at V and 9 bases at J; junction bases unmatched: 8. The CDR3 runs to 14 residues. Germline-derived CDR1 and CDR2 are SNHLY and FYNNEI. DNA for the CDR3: TGTGCCAGCAGGGACCGACAGGGCCGTTCACCCCTCCACTTT. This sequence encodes CASRDRQGRSPLHF.

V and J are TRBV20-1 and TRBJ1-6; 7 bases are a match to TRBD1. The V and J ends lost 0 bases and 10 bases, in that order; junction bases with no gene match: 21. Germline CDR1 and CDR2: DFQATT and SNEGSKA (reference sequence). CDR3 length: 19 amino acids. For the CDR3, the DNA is TGCAGTGCTAGAGATCCTGCCCTTCCGGGACAGCATTCGGGATCACCCCTCCACTTT. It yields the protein CSARDPALPGQHSGSPLHF.

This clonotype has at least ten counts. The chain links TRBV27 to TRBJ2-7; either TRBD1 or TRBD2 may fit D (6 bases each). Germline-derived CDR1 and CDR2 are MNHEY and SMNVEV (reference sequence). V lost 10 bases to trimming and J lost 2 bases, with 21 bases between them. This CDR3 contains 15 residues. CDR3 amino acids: CATRPGAAIAYEQYF. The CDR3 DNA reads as TGTGCCACCCGCCCGGGGGCAGCGATTGCCTACGAGCAGTACTTC.

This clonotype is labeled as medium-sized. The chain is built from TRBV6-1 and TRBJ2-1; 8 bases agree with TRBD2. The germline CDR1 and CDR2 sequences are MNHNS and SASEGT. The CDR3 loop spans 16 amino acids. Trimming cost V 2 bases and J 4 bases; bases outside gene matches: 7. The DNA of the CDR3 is TGTGCCAGCAGTGAATTAGCGGGATCACTGTACAATGAGCAGTTCTTC. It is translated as CASSELAGSLYNEQFF.

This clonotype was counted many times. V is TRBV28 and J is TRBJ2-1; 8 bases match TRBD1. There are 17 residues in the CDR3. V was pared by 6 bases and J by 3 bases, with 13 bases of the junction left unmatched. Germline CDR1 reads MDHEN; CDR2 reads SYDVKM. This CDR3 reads CASSPSSPGQVYNEQFF. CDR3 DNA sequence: TGTGCCAGCAGCCCCTCCTCTCCGGGACAGGTCTACAATGAGCAGTTCTTC.

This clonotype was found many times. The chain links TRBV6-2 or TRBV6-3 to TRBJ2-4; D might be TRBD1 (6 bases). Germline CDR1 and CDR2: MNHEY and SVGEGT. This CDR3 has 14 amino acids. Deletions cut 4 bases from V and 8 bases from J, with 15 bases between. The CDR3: CASSSTGRGHIQYF. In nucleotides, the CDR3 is TGTGCCAGCAGTTCTACAGGGCGAGGGCACATTCAGTACTTC.

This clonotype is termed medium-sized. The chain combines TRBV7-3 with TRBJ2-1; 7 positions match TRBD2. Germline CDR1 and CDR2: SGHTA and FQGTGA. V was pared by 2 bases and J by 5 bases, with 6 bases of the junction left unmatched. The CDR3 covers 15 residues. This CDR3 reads CASSLGTTLHNEQFF. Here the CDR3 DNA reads TGTGCCAGCAGCTTAGGGACTACCCTACACAATGAGCAGTTCTTC.

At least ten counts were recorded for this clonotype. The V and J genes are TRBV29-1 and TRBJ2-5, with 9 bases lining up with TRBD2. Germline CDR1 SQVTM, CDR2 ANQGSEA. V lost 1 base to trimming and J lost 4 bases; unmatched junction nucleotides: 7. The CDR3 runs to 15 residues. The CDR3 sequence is CSVEGTVAGVETQYF. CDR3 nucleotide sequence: TGCAGCGTTGAAGGTACCGTAGCGGGAGTAGAGACCCAGTACTTC. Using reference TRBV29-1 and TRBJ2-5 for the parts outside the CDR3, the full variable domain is SAVISQKPSRDICQRGTSLTIQCQVDSQVTMMFWYRQQPGQSLTLIATANQGSEATYESGFVIDKFPISRPNLTFSTLTVSNMSPEDSSIYLCSVEGTVAGVETQYFGPGTRLLVL.

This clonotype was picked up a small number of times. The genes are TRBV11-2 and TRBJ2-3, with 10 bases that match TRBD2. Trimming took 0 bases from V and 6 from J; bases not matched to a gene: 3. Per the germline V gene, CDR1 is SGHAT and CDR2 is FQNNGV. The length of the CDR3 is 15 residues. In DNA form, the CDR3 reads TGTGCCAGCAGCTTAGATACTAGCGGGGTCGATACGCAGTATTTT. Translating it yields CASSLDTSGVDTQYF.

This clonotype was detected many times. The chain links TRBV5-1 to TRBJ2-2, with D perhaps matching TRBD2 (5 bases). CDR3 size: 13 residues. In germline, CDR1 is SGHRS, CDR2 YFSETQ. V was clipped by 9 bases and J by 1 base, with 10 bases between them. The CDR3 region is CATRGQNTGELFF. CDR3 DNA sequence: TGCGCCACAAGAGGGCAGAACACCGGGGAGCTGTTTTTT.

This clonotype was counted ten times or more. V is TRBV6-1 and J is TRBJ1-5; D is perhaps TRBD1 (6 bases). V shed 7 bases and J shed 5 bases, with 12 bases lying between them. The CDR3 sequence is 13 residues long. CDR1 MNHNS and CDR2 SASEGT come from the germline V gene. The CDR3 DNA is TGTGCCAGCAACAGGGAGAATTATCAGCCCCAGCATTTT. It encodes CASNRENYQPQHF.

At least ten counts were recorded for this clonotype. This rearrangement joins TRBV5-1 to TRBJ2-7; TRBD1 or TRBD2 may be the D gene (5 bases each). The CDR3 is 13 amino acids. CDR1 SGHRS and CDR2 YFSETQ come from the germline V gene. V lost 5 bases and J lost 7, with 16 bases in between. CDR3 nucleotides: TGCGCCAGCAGTTCCGGGACGGGTAAGGAGCAGTACTTC. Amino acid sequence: CASSSGTGKEQYF.

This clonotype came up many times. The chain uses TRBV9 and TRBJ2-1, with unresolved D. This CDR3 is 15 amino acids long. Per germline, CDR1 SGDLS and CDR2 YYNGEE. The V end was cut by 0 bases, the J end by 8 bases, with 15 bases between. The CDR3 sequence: CASSVASAEWDEQFF. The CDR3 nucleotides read TGTGCCAGCAGCGTAGCCAGCGCCGAATGGGATGAGCAGTTCTTC.

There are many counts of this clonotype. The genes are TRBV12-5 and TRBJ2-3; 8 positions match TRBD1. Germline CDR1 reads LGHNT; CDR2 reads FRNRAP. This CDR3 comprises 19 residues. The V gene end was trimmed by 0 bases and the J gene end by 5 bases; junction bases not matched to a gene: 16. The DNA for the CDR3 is TGTGCTAGTGGTTTGGTACATAGCGGACAGGGTTATCTCCAAGATACGCAGTATTTT. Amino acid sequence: CASGLVHSGQGYLQDTQYF.

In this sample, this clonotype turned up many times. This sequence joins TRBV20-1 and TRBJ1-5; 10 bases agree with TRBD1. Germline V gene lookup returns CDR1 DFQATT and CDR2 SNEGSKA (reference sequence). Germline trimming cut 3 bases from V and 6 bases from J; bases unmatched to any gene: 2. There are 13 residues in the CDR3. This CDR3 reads CSARTGGGQPQHF. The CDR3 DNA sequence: TGCAGTGCTAGGACAGGGGGCGGTCAGCCCCAGCATTTT.

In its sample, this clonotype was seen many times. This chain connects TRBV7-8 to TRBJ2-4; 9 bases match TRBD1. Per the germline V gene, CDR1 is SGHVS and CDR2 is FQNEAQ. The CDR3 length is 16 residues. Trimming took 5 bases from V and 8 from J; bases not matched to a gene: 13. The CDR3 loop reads CASSPGGRDRDDIQYF. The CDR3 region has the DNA TGTGCCAGCAGCCCAGGGGGCCGGGACAGGGACGACATTCAGTACTTC.

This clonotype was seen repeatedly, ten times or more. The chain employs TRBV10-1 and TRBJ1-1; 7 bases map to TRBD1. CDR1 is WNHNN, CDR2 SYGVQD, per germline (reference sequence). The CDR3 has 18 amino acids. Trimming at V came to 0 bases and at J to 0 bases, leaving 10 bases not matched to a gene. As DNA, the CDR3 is TGCGCCAGCAGTGAGTCCTCCCAGGACAGGCTACTGAACACTGAAGCTTTCTTT. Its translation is CASSESSQDRLLNTEAFF.

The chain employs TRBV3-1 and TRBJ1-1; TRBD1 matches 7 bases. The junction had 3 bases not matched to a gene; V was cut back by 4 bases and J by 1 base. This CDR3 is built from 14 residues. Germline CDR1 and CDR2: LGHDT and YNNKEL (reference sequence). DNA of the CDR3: TGTGCCAGCAGCCCGGGACAGACGAACACTGAAGCTTTCTTT. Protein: CASSPGQTNTEAFF.

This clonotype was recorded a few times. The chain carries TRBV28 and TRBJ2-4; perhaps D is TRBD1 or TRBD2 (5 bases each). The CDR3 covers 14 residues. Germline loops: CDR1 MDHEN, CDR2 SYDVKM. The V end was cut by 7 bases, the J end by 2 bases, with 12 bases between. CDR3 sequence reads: CASTLGASKNIQYF. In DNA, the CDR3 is TGTGCCAGCACCCTCGGGGCTTCCAAAAACATTCAGTACTTC.

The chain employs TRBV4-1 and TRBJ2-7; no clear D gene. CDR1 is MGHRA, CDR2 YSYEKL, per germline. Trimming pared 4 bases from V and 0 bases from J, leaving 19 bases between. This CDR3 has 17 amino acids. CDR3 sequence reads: CASSPHPPGGVSYEQYF. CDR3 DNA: TGCGCCAGCAGCCCCCACCCACCGGGCGGAGTCTCCTACGAGCAGTACTTC.

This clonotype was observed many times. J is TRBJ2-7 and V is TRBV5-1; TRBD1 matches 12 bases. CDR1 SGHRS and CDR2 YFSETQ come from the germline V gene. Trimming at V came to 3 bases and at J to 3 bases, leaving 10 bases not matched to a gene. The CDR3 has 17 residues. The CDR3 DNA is TGCGCCAGCAGCTCGCCGGGACAGGGGGCGTTCATCTACGAGCAGTACTTC. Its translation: CASSSPGQGAFIYEQYF.

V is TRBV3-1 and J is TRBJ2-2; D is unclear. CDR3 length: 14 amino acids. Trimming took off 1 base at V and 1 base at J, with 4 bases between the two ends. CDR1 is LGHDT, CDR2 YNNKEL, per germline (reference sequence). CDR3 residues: CASSQAVNTGELFF. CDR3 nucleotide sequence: TGTGCCAGCAGCCAAGCAGTGAACACCGGGGAGCTGTTTTTT.

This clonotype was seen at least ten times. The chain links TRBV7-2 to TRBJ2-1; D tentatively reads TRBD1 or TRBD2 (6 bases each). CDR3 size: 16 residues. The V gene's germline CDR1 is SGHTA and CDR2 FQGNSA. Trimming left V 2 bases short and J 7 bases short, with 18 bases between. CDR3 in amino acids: CASSLRGAPKGNEQFF. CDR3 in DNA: TGTGCCAGCAGCTTAAGGGGGGCGCCGAAAGGGAATGAGCAGTTCTTC.

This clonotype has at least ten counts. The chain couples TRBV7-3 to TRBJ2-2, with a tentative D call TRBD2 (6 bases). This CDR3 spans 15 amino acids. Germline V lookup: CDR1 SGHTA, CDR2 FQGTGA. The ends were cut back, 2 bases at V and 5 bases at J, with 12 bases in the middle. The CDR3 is CASSLLREWTGELFF. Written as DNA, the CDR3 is TGTGCCAGCAGCTTACTCCGGGAGTGGACCGGGGAGCTGTTTTTT.